A single sample is the source of the 32 T cell receptor beta chains below, sequenced in a study of OX40 agonist ivuxolimab in advanced cancers. TCRdb's table, derived via immunoSEQ multiplex PCR, lists solely in-frame clones and lacks some. This sample carries 35,000 to 40,000 clones, roughly 82% of them seen once, and the ten largest clones take 21%. The material was CD4+ or CD8+ T cells sorted from blood, obtained in a trial of the OX40 agonist ivuxolimab. The receptors come from an adult with an advanced solid tumor such as melanoma, head and neck, liver or kidney cancer.

The genes are TRBV18 and TRBJ1-2, with D hard to call. Per germline, CDR1 KGHSH and CDR2 LQKENI. With 6 bases removed from V and 7 bases from J, the gap between germline ends came to 18 bases. This CDR3 is 14 amino acids long. The CDR3 region has the DNA TGTGCCAGCTCGGACGGGTACTATGGAGGTGGCTACACCTTC. Translating gives CASSDGYYGGGYTF.

The CDR3 DNA sequence: TGCGCCAGCAGCTTGGCCCTCCTAGGACAGGGAACAGTAGCTTTCTTT. This gives the protein CASSLALLGQGTVAFF. This chain connects TRBV5-1 to TRBJ1-1, with 8 bases lining up with TRBD1. The trim removed 0 bases at V and 10 bases at J, leaving 14 bases unmatched. Germline CDR1 is SGHRS and CDR2 is YFSETQ. This CDR3 comprises 16 residues.

This rearrangement joins TRBV5-1 to TRBJ2-5; 9 bases match TRBD2. This CDR3 spans 16 amino acids. Trimming at V came to 2 bases and at J to 5 bases, leaving 10 bases not matched to a gene. Germline V CDR1 and CDR2: SGHRS, YFSETQ. For the CDR3, the DNA is TGCGCCAGCAGCTTAATCCGCGGGGGGGCCACGGAGACCCAGTACTTC. Residues: CASSLIRGGATETQYF. The complete variable domain, with remaining parts taken from reference TRBV5-1 and TRBJ2-5, reads KAGVTQTPRYLIKTRGQQVTLSCSPISGHRSVSWYQQTPGQGLQFLFEYFSETQRNKGNFPGRFSGRQFSNSRSEMNVSTLELGDSALYLCASSLIRGGATETQYFGPGTRLLVL.

The chain recombines TRBV9 with TRBJ2-3; 9 bases align to TRBD1. The V gene end was trimmed by 3 bases and the J gene end by 5 bases; junction bases not matched to a gene: 10. The V gene's germline CDR1 is SGDLS and CDR2 YYNGEE. The CDR3 has 16 residues. The CDR3 region has the DNA TGTGCCAGCAGCGACCAGGGACAGGGAAGGATAGATACGCAGTATTTT. Amino acid sequence: CASSDQGQGRIDTQYF.

The chain links TRBV4-1 to TRBJ2-7; 8 bases match TRBD1. CDR3 length equals 14 residues. With V trimmed by 6 bases and J by 0 bases, 4 bases remained unmatched. The germline V gene encodes CDR1 MGHRA and CDR2 YSYEKL. CDR3 coding DNA: TGCGCCAGCAGACCGACAGGGGACTCCTACGAGCAGTACTTC. It is translated as CASRPTGDSYEQYF.

The CDR3 reads CASSDRRGQSGNTIYF. CDR3 sequence (DNA): TGCGCCAGCAGTGACCGAAGGGGGCAATCTGGAAACACCATATATTTT. The V call is TRBV10-2, the J call TRBJ1-3; 7 nucleotides match TRBD1. The J segment lost 1 base and the V segment lost 3 bases, leaving 6 bases of the junction unmatched. The germline V gene has CDR1 WSHSY and CDR2 SAAADI. This CDR3 contains 16 residues.

The rearrangement uses TRBV7-2 and TRBJ2-5; the D gene is possibly TRBD1 (6 bases). The V end was cut by 1 base, the J end by 2 bases, with 8 bases between. This CDR3 is built from 14 residues. Looked up from germline, CDR1 is SGHTA and CDR2 is FQGNSA. The DNA of the CDR3 is TGTGCCAGCAGCTTAGGGCAGGGGCAAGAGACCCAGTACTTC. Translated, it gives CASSLGQGQETQYF.

CDR3 coding DNA: TGTGCCAGTAGTATACAACTAGCGGAGAGGTACGAGCAGTACTTC. It codes for CASSIQLAERYEQYF. The chain carries TRBV19 and TRBJ2-7; 8 bases match TRBD2. Per germline, CDR1 LNHDA and CDR2 SQIVND (reference sequence). V dropped 2 bases and J dropped 4; count of bases not matched to a gene: 7. CDR3 length equals 15 residues.

The chain's CDR3 is CASSEDGVGYGYTF. The CDR3 region has the DNA TGTGCCAGCAGTGAAGATGGGGTCGGCTATGGCTACACCTTC. V and J are TRBV2 and TRBJ1-2; D gene ambiguous. The germline V and J ends were trimmed by 1 base and 4 bases, with 10 bases remaining between them. The CDR3 extends over 14 amino acids. Germline V gene lookup returns CDR1 SNHLY and CDR2 FYNNEI.

J is TRBJ2-7 and V is TRBV7-9; 7 nucleotides line up with TRBD2. Germline CDR1 SEHNR, CDR2 FQNEAQ (reference sequence). CDR3 length equals 14 residues. With 3 bases clipped from V and 5 bases from J, the junction kept 7 bases outside the gene matches. CDR3 amino acids: CASSFLRGSDEQYF. For the CDR3, the DNA is TGTGCCAGCAGCTTCTTGCGGGGGTCCGACGAGCAGTACTTC.

This chain links TRBV30 with TRBJ2-2; TRBD2 matches 12 bases. The J segment lost 4 bases and the V segment lost 4 bases, leaving 7 bases of the junction unmatched. The CDR3 totals 16 residues. CDR1 GTSNPN and CDR2 SVGIG come from the germline V gene (reference sequence). The CDR3 here is CAWKQLAGGTTGELFF. The CDR3 region has the DNA TGTGCCTGGAAGCAACTAGCGGGAGGTACCACCGGGGAGCTGTTTTTT.

V gene TRBV10-3 combines with J gene TRBJ2-5; TRBD1 matches 9 bases. The tail of the sequence fits TRBJ2-7 better, so the J call may be wrong. The CDR3 length is 14 residues. Germline CDR1 is ENHRY and CDR2 is SYGVKD. CDR3 amino acids: CAISEQGANFEQYF. The CDR3 nucleotides are TGTGCCATCAGTGAACAGGGGGCCAATTTCGAGCAGTACTTC.

The V gene is TRBV5-1, the J gene TRBJ2-5; 8 bases map to TRBD2. CDR1 and CDR2 (germline): SGHRS, YFSETQ. The CDR3 consists of 16 residues. J was trimmed by 2 bases and V by 1 base; bases with no gene match: 7. Here the CDR3 DNA reads TGCGCCAGCAGCTTGAGGAGCGGGGGCATACAAGAGACCCAGTACTTC. Translated: CASSLRSGGIQETQYF.

This sequence joins TRBV9 and TRBJ1-3; a weak D match, TRBD1 (5 bases). The CDR3 runs to 16 residues. V shed 4 bases and J shed 0 bases, with 14 bases lying between them. Germline CDR1 and CDR2: SGDLS and YYNGEE. CDR3 bases: TGTGCCAGCAGCATTTCTGACAGCTTCTCTGGAAACACCATATATTTT. This translates into CASSISDSFSGNTIYF.

This rearrangement joins TRBV2 to TRBJ1-2; 10 bases are a match to TRBD1. The CDR3 is made up of 14 amino acids. V lost 6 bases, J lost 2 bases, and 3 bases stayed unmatched. From germline, CDR1 is SNHLY and CDR2 FYNNEI. In DNA, the CDR3 is TGTGCCAGCAGATTGACAGGGGGCAACTATGGCTACACCTTC. This codes for CASRLTGGNYGYTF.

CDR3 protein: CASSSTGGGDYGYTF. The DNA for the CDR3 is TGTGCCAGCAGTTCTACAGGGGGCGGGGACTATGGCTACACCTTC. The chain employs TRBV28 and TRBJ1-2, with 9 bases aligning to TRBD1. This CDR3 has 15 amino acids. Trimming took 4 bases from V and 3 from J; bases not matched to a gene: 6. Germline V gene sequence: CDR1 MDHEN, CDR2 SYDVKM.

The chain is built from TRBV11-2 and TRBJ2-5; the D is unclear. Trimming took 5 bases from V and 4 from J, leaving 17 bases between them. Germline assignment: CDR1 SGHAT and CDR2 FQNNGV. This CDR3 region has 15 residues. CDR3 residues: CASSPRPGLGETQYF. CDR3 sequence (DNA): TGTGCCAGCAGCCCCAGGCCGGGTTTAGGAGAGACCCAGTACTTC.

The chain recombines TRBV5-1 with TRBJ2-5; a weak D match, TRBD2 (6 bases). Trimming cost V 4 bases and J 5 bases, with 21 bases left between them. Germline CDR1 and CDR2: SGHRS and YFSETQ. The CDR3 is 16 residues long. This CDR3 reads CASSPLGMGTGETQYF. DNA of the CDR3: TGCGCCAGCAGCCCGCTAGGAATGGGGACTGGGGAGACCCAGTACTTC. The variable domain in full, with the rest retrieved from reference TRBV5-1 and TRBJ2-5, is KAGVTQTPRYLIKTRGQQVTLSCSPISGHRSVSWYQQTPGQGLQFLFEYFSETQRNKGNFPGRFSGRQFSNSRSEMNVSTLELGDSALYLCASSPLGMGTGETQYFGPGTRLLVL.

V gene TRBV2 combines with J gene TRBJ2-2, with 8 bases identical to TRBD1. This CDR3 region has 15 residues. CDR1 SNHLY and CDR2 FYNNEI come from the germline V gene. V lost 3 bases and J lost 3; bases outside the gene matches: 3. The chain's CDR3 is CASSDTGGDTGELFF. The CDR3 DNA follows: TGTGCCAGCAGTGATACAGGGGGAGACACCGGGGAGCTGTTTTTT.

The chain couples TRBV28 to TRBJ1-1, with unresolved D. V was cut by 2 bases and J by 9 bases, with 7 bases left in between. The CDR3 has 11 amino acids. Germline loops: CDR1 MDHEN, CDR2 SYDVKM. In DNA form, the CDR3 reads TGTGCCAGCAGTTTACTTCATCAAGCTTTCTTT. This gives the protein CASSLLHQAFF. Combining the CDR3 with reference TRBV28 and TRBJ1-1 gives the whole variable domain DVKVTQSSRYLVKRTGEKVFLECVQDMDHENMFWYRQDPGLGLRLIYFSYDVKMKEKGDIPEGYSVSREKKERFSLILESASTNQTSMYLCASSLLHQAFFGQGTRLTVV.

The gene calls are TRBV6-5 and TRBJ1-2; 7 bases fit TRBD1. V shed 10 bases, J shed 4 bases, and the junction held 12 bases outside the gene matches. CDR1 and CDR2 from the germline V gene are MNHEY and SVGAGI. This CDR3 region has 14 residues. Here the CDR3 reads CATRGTGEAYGYTF. CDR3 nucleotide sequence: TGTGCCACACGAGGAACAGGGGAGGCCTATGGCTACACCTTC.

The rearrangement links TRBV7-2 to TRBJ2-5; D may be TRBD1 or TRBD2 (5 bases each). This CDR3 contains 15 residues. V shed 5 bases and J shed 4 bases, with 17 bases lying between them. Germline V gene lookup returns CDR1 SGHTA and CDR2 FQGNSA. In DNA, the CDR3 is TGTGCCAGCAGCCTACTCGGGGCAGGGAGAGAGACCCAGTACTTC. Protein sequence: CASSLLGAGRETQYF.

The genes are TRBV7-3 and TRBJ1-3, with a tentative D call TRBD1 (6 bases). The V gene lost 1 base and the J gene lost 4 bases, with 11 bases spanning the gap. The germline gives CDR1 SGHTA, CDR2 FQGTGA. This CDR3 has 15 residues. The CDR3 loop reads CASSLRPGAGNTIYF. The CDR3 nucleotides read TGTGCCAGCAGCTTAAGACCAGGGGCAGGAAACACCATATATTTT.

The chain combines TRBV6-6 with TRBJ1-6; possibly TRBD1 for D (6 bases). The V end was cut by 6 bases, the J end by 7 bases, with 10 bases between. This CDR3 comprises 13 residues. The germline V gene has CDR1 MNHNY and CDR2 SVGAGI (reference sequence). Here the CDR3 DNA reads TGTGCCAGCAGCCAACAGGGAAATTCACCCCTCCACTTT. It yields the protein CASSQQGNSPLHF.

The gene calls are TRBV5-1 and TRBJ2-1; D call uncertain. The germline V gene has CDR1 SGHRS and CDR2 YFSETQ. The CDR3 totals 19 residues. V gave up 4 bases and J gave up 2 bases, with 25 bases separating them. The DNA for the CDR3 is TGCGCCAGCAGCCTGCAACCTCCAGGTTCCCTAAGCCCCTACAATGAGCAGTTCTTC. This encodes CASSLQPPGSLSPYNEQFF.

This clone was recorded once. The rearrangement joins TRBV9 to TRBJ2-3, with 11 nucleotides matching TRBD2. The CDR3 is 15 residues long. V lost 6 bases, J lost 2 bases, and 5 bases stayed unmatched. Germline lookup yields CDR1 SGDLS and CDR2 YYNGEE. The CDR3: CASTPGLADTDTQYF. Written as DNA, the CDR3 is TGTGCCAGCACCCCGGGACTAGCGGACACAGATACGCAGTATTTT.

V usage is TRBV7-2 and J usage is TRBJ2-1; tentatively, D is TRBD2 (6 bases). CDR1 and CDR2 from the germline V gene are SGHTA and FQGNSA. The CDR3 has 11 residues. V lost 5 bases and J 10 bases, leaving 9 bases between the germline ends. CDR3 nucleotides: TGTGCCAGCAGCGCCCTAGCGGAGCAGTTCTTC. This sequence encodes CASSALAEQFF.

The rearrangement links TRBV14 to TRBJ1-6; D possibly corresponds to TRBD1 (6 bases). Trimming shortened V by 3 bases and J by 8 bases, and 8 bases separated the two germline ends. CDR1 and CDR2 (germline): SGHDN, FVKESK. The CDR3 runs to 13 residues. The CDR3 loop reads CASSQGAHSPLHF. The CDR3 DNA reads as TGTGCCAGCAGCCAGGGGGCCCATTCACCCCTCCACTTT.

This clone was found once. The CDR3 nucleotides read TGCGCCAGCAGGCCCGACACTGCTCGCGGAAACACCATATATTTT. This encodes CASRPDTARGNTIYF. The V and J genes are TRBV5-1 and TRBJ1-3; D remains unclear. This CDR3 comprises 15 residues. V lost 5 bases to trimming and J lost 4 bases, with 16 bases between them. The germline V gene encodes CDR1 SGHRS and CDR2 YFSETQ.

The CDR3 DNA follows: TGTGCCAGTAGGCCGACAGGGGACGGATATGGCTACACCTTC. Translation: CASRPTGDGYGYTF. The chain uses TRBV19 and TRBJ1-2; 8 nucleotides line up with TRBD1. Per germline, CDR1 LNHDA and CDR2 SQIVND (reference sequence). The ends lost 6 bases at V and 5 bases at J; junction bases unmatched: 8. The CDR3 covers 14 residues.

This sequence joins TRBV30 and TRBJ2-7, with TRBD1 as a possible D gene (5 bases). Germline CDR1 reads GTSNPN; CDR2 reads SVGIG (reference sequence). This CDR3 is built from 16 residues. V lost 2 bases and J 0 bases, leaving 17 bases between the germline ends. The DNA for the CDR3 is TGTGCCTGGAGTCGGCCCAGGGTCGATAACTCCTACGAGCAGTACTTC. Translated, it gives CAWSRPRVDNSYEQYF.

The chain combines TRBV6-5 with TRBJ2-5; 9 bases align to TRBD2. V was pared by 2 bases and J by 4 bases, with 2 bases of the junction left unmatched. The CDR3 runs to 14 residues. Germline CDR1 MNHEY, CDR2 SVGAGI. Here the CDR3 reads CASSYVREGETQYF. CDR3 in DNA: TGTGCCAGCAGTTACGTGCGGGAGGGAGAGACCCAGTACTTC.